The source of this T cell receptor beta chain is a study of cytotoxic CD8 clonotypes in ibrutinib-treated CLL. As for the study in general: An average of 255,043 productive templates and roughly 94,000 productive rearrangements was obtained per sample. Study results and caveats: Private clonotypes, not public ones, expanded at ibrutinib response.

Depths of 1 in 200,000 to 1 in 1 million T cells were the sequencing target. Measured with immunoSEQ multiplex PCR; TCRdb has only the in-frame clones, and not every one. The sample contains some 80,000 clones, roughly 77% of which appear only once. CDR1 LNHDA and CDR2 SQIVND come from the germline V gene (reference sequence). Trimming stripped 5 bases from V and 4 bases from J, with 11 bases between. The CDR3 runs to 13 residues. As concerns this clone: The target antigen is unknown.

Sequences were derived from PBMCs, sampled after 12 months of ibrutinib treatment. The chain is built from TRBV19 and TRBJ1-2; no clear D gene. The sequence was collected from a human donor with chronic lymphocytic leukemia. This chain's CDR3 is CASSPGLSYGYTF. The CDR3 DNA reads TGTGCCAGTAGTCCCGGCCTGTCCTATGGCTACACCTTC.